A selection of T cell receptor beta chains follows, all from one sample in a study of shared clonotypes between healthy human individuals. Produced via immunoSEQ multiplex PCR; TCRdb's table is partial and in-frame only. The table has over 800,000 clones, about 91% seen once; the top ten hold around 24%. What was sequenced was naive CD8+ T cells sorted from blood. These receptors originate from a man aged 30 to 45 in good health. Each CDR3 is given with its conserved first and last residue. Each record gives: D gene, clone size, V gene, J gene, CDR3 protein, CDR3 DNA. A D gene is named only where the DNA matches it firmly. The size of a clone is reported for some rows only, either as once, few or many, or as a class for expanded clones.

d_call: NA; clone_size: NA; v_call: TRBV4-1; j_call: TRBJ2-4; cdr3_aa: CASSQAPGMGKNIQYF; cdr3_nt: TGCGCCAGCAGCCAAGCTCCAGGGATGGGCAAAAACATTCAGTACTTC
d_call: NA; clone_size: NA; v_call: TRBV28; j_call: TRBJ1-1; cdr3_aa: CASSILTENTEAFF; cdr3_nt: TGTGCCAGCAGTATTCTGACAGAAAACACTGAAGCTTTCTTT
d_call: TRBD1; clone_size: NA; v_call: TRBV5-6; j_call: TRBJ1-4; cdr3_aa: CASSRGTGDEKLFF; cdr3_nt: TGTGCCAGCAGCCGCGGGACAGGGGATGAAAAACTGTTTTTT
d_call: NA; clone_size: NA; v_call: TRBV7-9; j_call: TRBJ2-3; cdr3_aa: CASSPDMHREVTDTQYF; cdr3_nt: TGTGCCAGCAGCCCGGATATGCACAGGGAGGTCACAGATACGCAGTATTTT
d_call: NA; clone_size: NA; v_call: TRBV27; j_call: TRBJ2-1; cdr3_aa: CASSPNGREQFF; cdr3_nt: TGTGCCAGCAGTCCCAACGGTCGGGAGCAGTTCTTC
d_call: NA; clone_size: NA; v_call: TRBV10-2; j_call: TRBJ2-7; cdr3_aa: CASGPFASEQYF; cdr3_nt: TGCGCCAGCGGGCCCTTCGCCTCCGAGCAGTACTTC
d_call: NA; clone_size: few; v_call: TRBV27; j_call: TRBJ2-7; cdr3_aa: CASSRTVSYEQYF; cdr3_nt: TGTGCCAGCAGTCGGACAGTCTCCTACGAGCAGTACTTC
d_call: TRBD1; clone_size: NA; v_call: TRBV29-1; j_call: TRBJ2-1; cdr3_aa: CSHPGQAYEQFF; cdr3_nt: TGCAGCCATCCCGGACAGGCGTATGAGCAGTTCTTC
d_call: NA; clone_size: NA; v_call: TRBV28; j_call: TRBJ2-7; cdr3_aa: CASSQIGSTYEQYF; cdr3_nt: TGTGCCAGCAGTCAAATCGGATCTACCTACGAGCAGTACTTC
d_call: NA; clone_size: NA; v_call: TRBV7-6; j_call: TRBJ2-2; cdr3_aa: CASSLDVGPNLGSRTGELFF; cdr3_nt: TGTGCCAGCAGCTTAGACGTGGGCCCTAACCTAGGGTCGAGGACCGGGGAGCTGTTTTTT
d_call: NA; clone_size: NA; v_call: TRBV28; j_call: TRBJ2-7; cdr3_aa: CASSLAWRTYEQYF; cdr3_nt: TGTGCCAGCAGTTTAGCTTGGAGGACCTACGAGCAGTACTTC
d_call: NA; clone_size: NA; v_call: TRBV29-1; j_call: TRBJ2-5; cdr3_aa: CSTQGREETQYF; cdr3_nt: TGCAGCACCCAGGGCAGGGAAGAGACCCAGTACTTC
d_call: NA; clone_size: NA; v_call: TRBV11-1; j_call: TRBJ2-5; cdr3_aa: CASSLGTETQYF; cdr3_nt: TGTGCCAGCAGCTTAGGCACAGAGACCCAGTACTTC
d_call: TRBD2; clone_size: NA; v_call: TRBV7-6; j_call: TRBJ2-3; cdr3_aa: CASSLVTSGSLLQDTQYF; cdr3_nt: TGTGCCAGCAGCTTAGTTACTAGCGGGAGCCTTTTGCAAGATACGCAGTATTTT
d_call: NA; clone_size: NA; v_call: TRBV5-8; j_call: TRBJ2-7; cdr3_aa: CASQELAPSSYEQYF; cdr3_nt: TGTGCCAGCCAAGAACTAGCTCCGAGCTCCTACGAGCAGTACTTC
d_call: NA; clone_size: NA; v_call: TRBV12-5; j_call: TRBJ2-1; cdr3_aa: CASGLGLAGLFF; cdr3_nt: TGTGCTAGTGGTTTGGGGCTAGCAGGACTTTTCTTC
d_call: TRBD1; clone_size: once; v_call: TRBV28; j_call: TRBJ1-1; cdr3_aa: CASSFPQGESEAFF; cdr3_nt: TGTGCCAGCAGTTTTCCCCAGGGGGAGAGTGAAGCTTTCTTT
d_call: NA; clone_size: NA; v_call: TRBV7-9; j_call: TRBJ2-1; cdr3_aa: CASSTTDNEQFF; cdr3_nt: TGTGCCAGCAGCACGACCGACAATGAGCAGTTCTTC
d_call: TRBD1; clone_size: NA; v_call: TRBV5-5; j_call: TRBJ2-7; cdr3_aa: CASSNGTGGSPPSYEQYF; cdr3_nt: TGTGCCAGCAGCAACGGGACAGGGGGCTCCCCGCCCTCCTACGAGCAGTACTTC
d_call: TRBD1; clone_size: NA; v_call: TRBV5-8; j_call: TRBJ2-5; cdr3_aa: CASSNRGDETQYF; cdr3_nt: TGTGCCAGCAGCAACAGGGGAGACGAGACCCAGTACTTC
d_call: NA; clone_size: NA; v_call: TRBV28; j_call: TRBJ2-7; cdr3_aa: CASSFEYEQYF; cdr3_nt: TGTGCCAGCAGCTTCGAGTACGAGCAGTACTTC
d_call: NA; clone_size: NA; v_call: TRBV27; j_call: TRBJ2-3; cdr3_aa: CASSPGSPTQYF; cdr3_nt: TGTGCCAGCAGTCCCGGGAGCCCCACGCAGTATTTT
d_call: NA; clone_size: NA; v_call: TRBV27; j_call: TRBJ2-7; cdr3_aa: CASSLAGPYEQYF; cdr3_nt: TGTGCCAGCAGTTTAGCGGGACCCTACGAGCAGTACTTC
d_call: TRBD1; clone_size: NA; v_call: TRBV5-6; j_call: TRBJ2-7; cdr3_aa: CASSFRTGRGEQYF; cdr3_nt: TGTGCCAGCAGCTTCCGGACAGGAAGGGGCGAGCAGTACTTC
d_call: NA; clone_size: NA; v_call: TRBV2; j_call: TRBJ2-1; cdr3_aa: CASSDDGGEQFF; cdr3_nt: TGTGCCAGCAGTGACGACGGCGGTGAGCAGTTCTTC
d_call: TRBD2; clone_size: NA; v_call: TRBV7-6; j_call: TRBJ2-2; cdr3_aa: CASSLEWLAGVGGELFF; cdr3_nt: TGTGCCAGCAGCTTAGAGTGGCTAGCGGGAGTTGGCGGGGAGCTGTTTTTT
d_call: NA; clone_size: NA; v_call: TRBV29-1; j_call: TRBJ2-2; cdr3_aa: CSVEDLGDAGELFF; cdr3_nt: TGCAGCGTTGAAGATCTGGGGGATGCCGGGGAGCTGTTTTTT
d_call: NA; clone_size: NA; v_call: TRBV7-9; j_call: TRBJ2-1; cdr3_aa: CASSTGLANNEQFF; cdr3_nt: TGTGCCAGCAGTACAGGTCTAGCGAACAATGAGCAGTTCTTC
d_call: NA; clone_size: NA; v_call: TRBV28; j_call: TRBJ2-7; cdr3_aa: CASSLGGLVEQYF; cdr3_nt: TGTGCCAGCAGTCTGGGTGGCCTCGTTGAGCAGTACTTC
d_call: NA; clone_size: NA; v_call: TRBV10-1; j_call: TRBJ2-7; cdr3_aa: CASRNDNTYEQYF; cdr3_nt: TGCGCCAGCAGAAACGACAATACATACGAGCAGTACTTC
d_call: TRBD1; clone_size: NA; v_call: TRBV28; j_call: TRBJ2-7; cdr3_aa: CASSSSPGDRDYEQYF; cdr3_nt: TGTGCCAGCAGTTCAAGCCCTGGGGACAGGGACTACGAGCAGTACTTC
d_call: NA; clone_size: NA; v_call: TRBV11-2; j_call: TRBJ2-1; cdr3_aa: CASSSTDPYNEQFF; cdr3_nt: TGTGCCAGCAGCTCCACGGACCCCTACAATGAGCAGTTCTTC
d_call: NA; clone_size: NA; v_call: TRBV11-2; j_call: TRBJ2-3; cdr3_aa: CASSIRQAYTDTQYF; cdr3_nt: TGTGCCAGCAGCATTCGACAGGCTTATACAGATACGCAGTATTTT
d_call: TRBD1; clone_size: NA; v_call: TRBV27; j_call: TRBJ2-7; cdr3_aa: CASSGQGEAYEQYF; cdr3_nt: TGTGCCAGCAGCGGACAGGGTGAGGCCTACGAGCAGTACTTC
d_call: NA; clone_size: NA; v_call: TRBV28; j_call: TRBJ2-7; cdr3_aa: CASSSRMRGHLSYEQYF; cdr3_nt: TGTGCCAGCAGTTCACGGATGCGGGGACACCTATCCTACGAGCAGTACTTC
d_call: NA; clone_size: NA; v_call: TRBV7-3; j_call: TRBJ1-1; cdr3_aa: CASSLGRGNTEAFF; cdr3_nt: TGTGCCAGCAGCTTGGGGAGAGGGAACACTGAAGCTTTCTTT
d_call: NA; clone_size: once; v_call: TRBV11-2; j_call: TRBJ2-6; cdr3_aa: CASSSFVNSGANVLTF; cdr3_nt: TGTGCCAGCAGCTCCTTCGTGAACTCTGGGGCCAACGTCCTGACTTTC
d_call: NA; clone_size: NA; v_call: TRBV5-1; j_call: TRBJ2-2; cdr3_aa: CASSLEPLNTGELFF; cdr3_nt: TGCGCCAGCAGCTTGGAACCACTGAACACCGGGGAGCTGTTTTTT
d_call: NA; clone_size: NA; v_call: TRBV27; j_call: TRBJ2-2; cdr3_aa: CASSPRTQLGTGELFF; cdr3_nt: TGTGCCAGCAGTCCAAGGACCCAGTTAGGCACCGGGGAGCTGTTTTTT
d_call: NA; clone_size: NA; v_call: TRBV21-1; j_call: TRBJ2-7; cdr3_aa: CASRARGGSYEQYF; cdr3_nt: TGTGCCAGCAGGGCTCGAGGGGGCTCCTACGAGCAGTACTTC
d_call: NA; clone_size: NA; v_call: TRBV13; j_call: TRBJ2-7; cdr3_aa: CASSLRSGTPSTNEQYF; cdr3_nt: TGTGCCAGCAGCTTACGATCGGGGACTCCCTCCACGAACGAGCAGTACTTC
d_call: NA; clone_size: NA; v_call: TRBV21-1; j_call: TRBJ1-2; cdr3_aa: CASSKVEDRDNYGYTF; cdr3_nt: TGTGCCAGCAGCAAAGTTGAGGACAGGGACAACTATGGCTACACCTTC
d_call: TRBD1; clone_size: NA; v_call: TRBV7-9; j_call: TRBJ2-7; cdr3_aa: CASSTQNDRERDEQYF; cdr3_nt: TGTGCCAGCAGCACCCAAAATGACAGGGAGAGGGACGAGCAGTACTTC
d_call: NA; clone_size: NA; v_call: TRBV27; j_call: TRBJ1-1; cdr3_aa: CASSLSRQEMNTEAFF; cdr3_nt: TGTGCCAGCAGTTTATCGCGCCAAGAAATGAACACTGAAGCTTTCTTT
d_call: TRBD1; clone_size: NA; v_call: TRBV2; j_call: TRBJ2-3; cdr3_aa: CASTYRDRGTDTQYF; cdr3_nt: TGTGCCAGCACTTACCGGGACAGGGGCACAGATACGCAGTATTTT